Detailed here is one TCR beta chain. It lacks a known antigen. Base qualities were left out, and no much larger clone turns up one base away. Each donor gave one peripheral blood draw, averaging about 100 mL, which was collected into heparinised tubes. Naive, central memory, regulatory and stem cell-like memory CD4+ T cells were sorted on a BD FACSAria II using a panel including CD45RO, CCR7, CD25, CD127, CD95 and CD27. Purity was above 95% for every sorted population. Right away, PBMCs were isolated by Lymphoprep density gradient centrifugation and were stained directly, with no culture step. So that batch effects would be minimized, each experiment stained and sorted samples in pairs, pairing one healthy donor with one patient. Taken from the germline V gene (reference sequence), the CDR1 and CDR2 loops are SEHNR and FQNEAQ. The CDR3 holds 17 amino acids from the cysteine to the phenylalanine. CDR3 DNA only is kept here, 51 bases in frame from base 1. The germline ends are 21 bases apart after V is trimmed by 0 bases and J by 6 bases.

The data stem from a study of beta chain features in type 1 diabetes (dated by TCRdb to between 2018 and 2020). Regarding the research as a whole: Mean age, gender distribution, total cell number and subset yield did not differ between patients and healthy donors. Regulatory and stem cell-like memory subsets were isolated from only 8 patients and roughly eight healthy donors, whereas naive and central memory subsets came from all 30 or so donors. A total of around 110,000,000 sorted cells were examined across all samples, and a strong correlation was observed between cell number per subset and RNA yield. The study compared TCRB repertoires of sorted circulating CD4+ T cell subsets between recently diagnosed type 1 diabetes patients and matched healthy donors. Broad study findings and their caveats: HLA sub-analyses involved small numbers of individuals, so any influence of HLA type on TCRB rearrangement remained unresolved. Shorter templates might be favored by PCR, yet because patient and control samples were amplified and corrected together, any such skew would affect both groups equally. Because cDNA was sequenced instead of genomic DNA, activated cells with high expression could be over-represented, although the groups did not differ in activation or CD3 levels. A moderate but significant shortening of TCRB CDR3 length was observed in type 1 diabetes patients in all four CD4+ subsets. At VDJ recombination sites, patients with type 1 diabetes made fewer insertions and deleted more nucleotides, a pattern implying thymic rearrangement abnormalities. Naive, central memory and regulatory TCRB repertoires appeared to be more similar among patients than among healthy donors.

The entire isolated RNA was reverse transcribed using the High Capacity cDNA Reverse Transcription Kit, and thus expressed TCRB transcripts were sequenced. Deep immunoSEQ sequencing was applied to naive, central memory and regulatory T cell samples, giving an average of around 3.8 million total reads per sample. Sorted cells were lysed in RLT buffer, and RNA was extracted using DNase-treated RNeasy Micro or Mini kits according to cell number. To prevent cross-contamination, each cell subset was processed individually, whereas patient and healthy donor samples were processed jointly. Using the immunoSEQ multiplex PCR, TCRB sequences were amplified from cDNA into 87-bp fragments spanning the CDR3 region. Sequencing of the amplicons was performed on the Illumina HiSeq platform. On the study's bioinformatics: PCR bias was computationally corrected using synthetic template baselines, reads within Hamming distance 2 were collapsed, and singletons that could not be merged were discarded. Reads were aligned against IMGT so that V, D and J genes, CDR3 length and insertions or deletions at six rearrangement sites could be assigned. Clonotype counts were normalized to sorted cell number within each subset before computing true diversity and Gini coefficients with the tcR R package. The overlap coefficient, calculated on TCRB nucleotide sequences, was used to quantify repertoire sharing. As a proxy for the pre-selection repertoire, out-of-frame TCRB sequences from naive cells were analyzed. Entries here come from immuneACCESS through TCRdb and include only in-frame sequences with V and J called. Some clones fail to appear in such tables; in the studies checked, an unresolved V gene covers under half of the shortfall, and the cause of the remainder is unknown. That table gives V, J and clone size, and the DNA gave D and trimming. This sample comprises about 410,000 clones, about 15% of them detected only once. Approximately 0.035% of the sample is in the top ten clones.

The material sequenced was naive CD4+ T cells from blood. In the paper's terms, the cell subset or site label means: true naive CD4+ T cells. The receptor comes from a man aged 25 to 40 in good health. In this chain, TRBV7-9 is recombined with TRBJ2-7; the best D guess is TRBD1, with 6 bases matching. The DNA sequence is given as TGTGCCAGCAGCTTAGCTAGCCGTCAGGGGTTCACCCCCGAGCAGTACTTC. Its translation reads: CASSLASRQGFTPEQYF.